This T cell receptor (beta chain) originates from a study of cytomegalovirus exposure and HLA in healthy donors. Healthy bone marrow donors formed the donor group. This clone was found a few times. Its specificity is not known. Study-level points and caveats: Previously analyzed data showed that most TCR beta V segments were productive at a frequency of about 90% or about 30%. TRBV6-2, TRBV6-3 and other indistinguishable V segments were excluded.

PCR was performed using 60 Vbeta and 13 Jbeta primers. Libraries were prepared by immunoSEQ multiplex PCR; TCRdb keeps only in-frame clonotypes and omits some of them. This sample carries under 110,000 clones, 70% to 80% of them seen once, and the ten largest clones take 2.8%. The ends were cut back, 4 bases at V and 2 bases at J, with 11 bases in the middle. The CDR3 covers 14 residues. Germline CDR1 reads SGHRS; CDR2 reads YFSETQ. The clonotype was recovered from a female donor in good health and CMV-seronegative. The specimen sequenced was PBMCs. The chain employs TRBV5-1 and TRBJ2-3; possibly TRBD1 for D (5 bases). CDR3 protein: CASSIQGNTDTQYF. The CDR3 DNA reads as TGCGCCAGCAGCATTCAGGGCAACACAGATACGCAGTATTTT.